The clone carrying this TCR beta chain showed up just a few times. This record comes from a study of radiotherapy plus CTLA-4 blockade in lung cancer. Sequenced by immunoSEQ multiplex PCR; TCRdb stores in-frame clones only, minus some. The sample yields about 88,000 clones, roughly 70% seen once. Germline V gene sequence: CDR1 SGHAT, CDR2 FQNNGV. This CDR3 spans 13 amino acids. V was pared by 5 bases and J by 9 bases, with 14 bases between. The sample consisted of peripheral blood, taken from a patient treated with radiotherapy plus ipilimumab. The chain links TRBV11-2 to TRBJ1-5; D gene ambiguous. The receptor's source is a human donor with non-small cell lung cancer that progressed on radiotherapy plus ipilimumab. CDR3 coding DNA: TGTGCCAGCAGCCTCTCCAGTACGCGGCCCCAGCATTTT. Translating it yields CASSLSSTRPQHF.